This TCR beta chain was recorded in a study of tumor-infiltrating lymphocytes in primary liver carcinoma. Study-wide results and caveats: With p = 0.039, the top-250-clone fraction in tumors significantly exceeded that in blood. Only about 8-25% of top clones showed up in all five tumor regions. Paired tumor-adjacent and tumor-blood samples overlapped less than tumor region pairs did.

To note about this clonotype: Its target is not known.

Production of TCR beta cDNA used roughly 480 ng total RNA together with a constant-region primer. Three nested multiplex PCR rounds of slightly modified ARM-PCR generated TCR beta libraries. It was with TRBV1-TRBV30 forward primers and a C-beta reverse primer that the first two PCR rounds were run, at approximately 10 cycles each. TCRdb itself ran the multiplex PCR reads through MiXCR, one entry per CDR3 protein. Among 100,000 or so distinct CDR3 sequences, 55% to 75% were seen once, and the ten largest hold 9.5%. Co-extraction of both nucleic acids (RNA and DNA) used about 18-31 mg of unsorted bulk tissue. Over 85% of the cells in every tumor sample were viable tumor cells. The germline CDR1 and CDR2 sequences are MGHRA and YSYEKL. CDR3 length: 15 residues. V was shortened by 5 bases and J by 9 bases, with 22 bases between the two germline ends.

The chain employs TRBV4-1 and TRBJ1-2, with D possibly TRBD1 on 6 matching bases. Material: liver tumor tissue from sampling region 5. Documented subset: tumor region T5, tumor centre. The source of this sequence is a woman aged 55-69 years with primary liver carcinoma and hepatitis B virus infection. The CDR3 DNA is TGCGCCAGCAGCGTCCGGGACACTGGAGAGTATAGCTACACCTTC. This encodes CASSVRDTGEYSYTF.